These 25 T cell receptor beta chains share one sample of origin, sequenced in a study of CD8 T cells in ankylosing spondylitis. Their specific antigens are unknown. Broader study findings: The study identified a TCR beta motif of roughly eight highly homologous variants that appeared characteristic of ankylosing spondylitis blood.

TCRdb itself ran the 5' RACE reads through MiXCR, one entry per CDR3 protein. The sample consists of a few hundred thousand distinct CDR3 sequences, 20% to 25% of them appearing once. Sequencing used blood, either unsorted or a sorted T cell fraction (not recorded which). These TCRs come from a male donor with ankylosing spondylitis.

This clonotype was recorded a few times. The gene calls are TRBV30 and TRBJ1-1; D is unclear. The germline V gene encodes CDR1 GTSNPN and CDR2 SVGIG (reference sequence). This CDR3 is 13 amino acids long. V was pared by 5 bases and J by 1 base, with 11 bases between. The CDR3 region is CAWARGRNTEAFF. The CDR3 coding sequence is TGTGCCTGGGCCAGAGGGAGGAACACTGAAGCTTTCTTT.

Many counts were recorded for this clonotype. This CDR3 reads CASSSGQGSSGNTIYF. CDR3 coding DNA: TGTGCCAGCAGCTCGGGACAGGGTAGCTCTGGAAACACCATATATTTT. The chain combines TRBV7-9 with TRBJ1-3; 9 nucleotides match TRBD1. Germline CDR1 and CDR2: SEHNR and FQNEAQ (reference sequence). CDR3 length: 16 residues. The V gene end was trimmed by 4 bases and the J gene end by 0 bases; junction bases not matched to a gene: 4.

This clonotype was detected only a few times. J is TRBJ2-7 and V is TRBV6-2 or TRBV6-3, with D possibly TRBD1 on 6 matching bases. The V gene lost 0 bases and the J gene lost 5 bases, with 11 bases spanning the gap. The germline V gene encodes CDR1 MNHEY and CDR2 SVGEGT. CDR3 length: 14 amino acids. CDR3 protein: CASSYSRGSHEQYF. The CDR3 DNA follows: TGTGCCAGCAGTTACTCGAGGGGGTCCCACGAGCAGTACTTC.

In its sample, this clonotype was seen a few times. V and J are TRBV6-2 or TRBV6-3 and TRBJ2-1; weak D call: TRBD2 (6 bases). The germline CDR1 and CDR2 sequences are MNHEY and SVGEGT. The CDR3 is 18 residues long. V was cut by 2 bases and J by 0 bases, with 17 bases left in between. Here the CDR3 reads CASSYPIGTGSSYNEQFF. The CDR3 DNA follows: TGTGCCAGCAGTTACCCTATCGGGACTGGGAGCTCCTACAATGAGCAGTTCTTC.

In its sample, this clonotype was seen a few times. The genes are TRBV20-1 and TRBJ2-5, with unresolved D. V was cut by 1 base and J by 5 bases, with 11 bases left in between. The CDR3 covers 13 residues. Germline CDR1 is DFQATT and CDR2 is SNEGSKA (reference sequence). CDR3 nucleotide sequence: TGCAGTGCTAGAGGGTCCGTTCAGGAGACCCAGTACTTC. This encodes CSARGSVQETQYF.

The table lists this clonotype with a few counts. The genes are TRBV20-1 and TRBJ2-7, with D perhaps TRBD2 (5 bases). V was trimmed by 4 bases and J by 7 bases, leaving 20 bases between them. CDR1 and CDR2 (germline): DFQATT, SNEGSKA (reference sequence). The CDR3 runs 14 residues. The CDR3: CSATPPGFPGEQYF. CDR3 nucleotide sequence: TGCAGTGCTACCCCCCCGGGCTTCCCGGGAGAGCAGTACTTC.

This chain connects TRBV11-1 to TRBJ2-3; possible D gene TRBD1, 5 bases. CDR1 is SGHAT, CDR2 FQDESV, per germline (reference sequence). The CDR3 totals 14 residues. V shed 4 bases and J shed 2 bases, with 10 bases lying between them. The CDR3 protein is CASSSRVNTDTQYF. The CDR3, as DNA: TGTGCCAGCAGCTCCAGGGTGAACACAGATACGCAGTATTTT.

The sample holds one count of this clonotype. The CDR3 spells CASSGQKTTNEKLFF. For the CDR3, the DNA is TGTGCCAGCAGTGGACAGAAGACAACTAATGAAAAACTGTTTTTT. This chain uses TRBV28 with TRBJ1-4; a weak D match, TRBD1 (6 bases). Trimming removed 5 bases at V and 0 bases at J, with 10 bases between. The germline CDR1 and CDR2 sequences are MDHEN and SYDVKM. This CDR3 has 15 residues.

This clonotype was counted a few times. The chain has TRBV27 and TRBJ2-1; D gene ambiguous. In germline, CDR1 is MNHEY, CDR2 SMNVEV (reference sequence). The CDR3 runs to 14 residues. V was cut by 7 bases and J by 0 bases, with 10 bases left in between. DNA for the CDR3: TGTGCCAGCACCGACACCAACTCCTACAATGAGCAGTTCTTC. Residues: CASTDTNSYNEQFF.

The chain carries TRBV7-3 and TRBJ2-3; 9 bases are a match to TRBD1. V was clipped by 5 bases and J by 2 bases; unmatched bases: 5. The length of the CDR3 is 15 residues. CDR1 and CDR2 from the germline V gene are SGHTA and FQGTGA. Written as DNA, the CDR3 is TGTGCCAGCAGCAAAACAGGGGGCTTCACAGATACGCAGTATTTT. Amino acid sequence: CASSKTGGFTDTQYF.

V and J are TRBV20-1 and TRBJ2-2; the D is unclear. The CDR3 runs to 14 residues. Germline V CDR1 and CDR2: DFQATT, SNEGSKA (reference sequence). The V end was cut by 2 bases, the J end by 5 bases, with 12 bases between. CDR3 loop: CSARNGPRTGELFF. The CDR3 nucleotides read TGCAGTGCTAGAAATGGACCCCGGACCGGGGAGCTGTTTTTT.

The chain has TRBV5-6 and TRBJ2-2; 8 bases align to TRBD1. In germline, CDR1 is SGHDT, CDR2 YYEEEE. The junction had 10 bases not matched to a gene; V was cut back by 3 bases and J by 6 bases. CDR3 length equals 16 residues. The CDR3 coding sequence is TGTGCCAGCAGCTCGCGACCGACAGGGGTATCCGGGGAGCTGTTTTTT. Translation: CASSSRPTGVSGELFF.

Only a few counts were recorded for this clonotype. The CDR3 DNA reads TGTGCCAGCAGCCAAGATCCAGGAACTAGCGGCGCGGCCCAGTACTTC. This sequence encodes CASSQDPGTSGAAQYF. The rearrangement joins TRBV4-2 to TRBJ2-5; 8 positions match TRBD2. The CDR3 totals 16 residues. Germline assignment: CDR1 LGHNA and CDR2 YNFKEQ. The V gene end was trimmed by 0 bases and the J gene end by 9 bases; junction bases not matched to a gene: 12.

The J gene is TRBJ1-5, the V gene TRBV7-2; 11 nucleotides match TRBD1. CDR3 length: 14 residues. Per the germline V gene, CDR1 is SGHTA and CDR2 is FQGNSA. The J segment lost 5 bases and the V segment lost 5 bases, leaving 2 bases of the junction unmatched. CDR3 amino acids: CASSQDRGHQPQHF. CDR3 nucleotide sequence: TGTGCCAGCAGCCAGGACAGGGGGCATCAGCCCCAGCATTTT.

This clonotype has at least ten counts. The chain recombines TRBV18 with TRBJ2-2; D call uncertain. V was clipped by 2 bases and J by 7 bases, with 5 bases between them. Germline V gene sequence: CDR1 KGHSH, CDR2 LQKENI. The length of the CDR3 is 12 residues. The CDR3 region has the DNA TGTGCCAGCTCACCAGGGGACGGGGAGCTGTTTTTT. Its protein product is CASSPGDGELFF.

This clonotype turned up a few times. The genes are TRBV20-1 and TRBJ2-2; no reliable D call. This CDR3 is built from 17 residues. V was trimmed by 1 base and J by 1 base, leaving 16 bases between them. Germline V gene sequence: CDR1 DFQATT, CDR2 SNEGSKA (reference sequence). The CDR3, as DNA: TGCAGTGCTAGAGTCATCGTAGGAGACTTGAACACCGGGGAGCTGTTTTTT. This sequence encodes CSARVIVGDLNTGELFF.

CDR3 sequence: CASSFNRDLEQFF. CDR3 sequence (DNA): TGCGCCAGCAGCTTTAACAGGGACTTGGAGCAGTTCTTC. The chain couples TRBV5-1 to TRBJ2-1; D could derive from TRBD1 or TRBD2 (6 bases each). Germline assignment: CDR1 SGHRS and CDR2 YFSETQ. The CDR3 is 13 amino acids. Trimming shortened V by 2 bases and J by 10 bases, and 13 bases separated the two germline ends.

This clonotype was counted between two and nine times. The chain recombines TRBV4-2 with TRBJ1-3; TRBD1 matches 7 bases. In germline, CDR1 is LGHNA, CDR2 YNFKEQ. J was trimmed by 4 bases and V by 4 bases; bases with no gene match: 13. The CDR3 consists of 17 residues. This CDR3 reads CASSLQSTGQFGNTIYF. CDR3 nucleotide sequence: TGTGCCAGCAGCCTCCAGTCGACAGGGCAATTCGGAAACACCATATATTTT.

This clonotype was found a few times. This chain joins TRBV20-1 and TRBJ2-1; D ambiguous. The germline CDR1 and CDR2 sequences are DFQATT and SNEGSKA (reference sequence). The V and J ends lost 0 bases and 5 bases respectively, with 14 bases between them. CDR3 length equals 15 residues. Here the CDR3 reads CSAREGLFRNNEQFF. As DNA, the CDR3 is TGCAGTGCTAGAGAGGGGTTATTTCGTAACAATGAGCAGTTCTTC.

The chain employs TRBV29-1 and TRBJ2-5; 11 nucleotides match TRBD2. In germline, CDR1 is SQVTM, CDR2 ANQGSEA. This CDR3 region has 13 residues. V dropped 6 bases and J dropped 4; count of bases not matched to a gene: 4. The DNA for the CDR3 is TGCAGCGTGTGGACTAGCGGGTCAGAGACCCAGTACTTC. Residues: CSVWTSGSETQYF.

The V and J genes are TRBV6-2 or TRBV6-3 and TRBJ2-1; possible D gene TRBD2, 5 bases. The germline V gene has CDR1 MNHEY and CDR2 SVGEGT. V lost 6 bases, J lost 6 bases, and 21 bases lay in between. This CDR3 has 16 amino acids. The CDR3 is CASRPIFISVGNEQFF. In nucleotides, the CDR3 is TGTGCCAGCAGACCCATTTTCATTAGCGTCGGCAATGAGCAGTTCTTC.

This clonotype was detected ten times or more. The rearrangement joins TRBV6-1 to TRBJ2-3; 9 bases line up with TRBD1. J gave up 3 bases and V 6 bases, and 10 bases lay outside the gene matches. The CDR3 is 16 residues long. Germline lookup yields CDR1 MNHNS and CDR2 SASEGT. The chain's CDR3 is CASRVRVGTGTDTQYF. CDR3 DNA sequence: TGTGCCAGCAGAGTTAGGGTAGGGACAGGGACAGATACGCAGTATTTT.

This clonotype came up many times. J is TRBJ2-1 and V is TRBV7-3; no firm D call. Trimming shortened V by 3 bases and J by 0 bases, and 9 bases separated the two germline ends. The CDR3 consists of 15 residues. Germline loops: CDR1 SGHTA, CDR2 FQGTGA. CDR3 in amino acids: CASSFTGSSYNEQFF. The DNA for the CDR3 is TGTGCCAGCAGCTTTACGGGTAGCTCCTACAATGAGCAGTTCTTC.

The chain carries TRBV15 and TRBJ1-6; TRBD1 might be the D (6 bases). The CDR3 runs to 16 residues. V dropped 0 bases and J dropped 6 bases, with 12 bases sitting between them. The germline CDR1 and CDR2 sequences are LNHNV and YYDKDF (reference sequence). CDR3 in amino acids: CATSRDHPGVNSPLHF. As DNA, the CDR3 is TGTGCCACCAGCAGAGATCATCCAGGGGTTAATTCACCCCTCCACTTT.

The V call is TRBV6-5, the J call TRBJ2-5; no definite D call. CDR3 length equals 13 residues. Per the germline V gene, CDR1 is MNHEY and CDR2 is SVGAGI. V gave up 4 bases and J gave up 4 bases, with 10 bases separating them. The CDR3 sequence: CASSSSGRETQYF. For the CDR3, the DNA is TGTGCCAGCAGTTCGTCAGGAAGAGAGACCCAGTACTTC.